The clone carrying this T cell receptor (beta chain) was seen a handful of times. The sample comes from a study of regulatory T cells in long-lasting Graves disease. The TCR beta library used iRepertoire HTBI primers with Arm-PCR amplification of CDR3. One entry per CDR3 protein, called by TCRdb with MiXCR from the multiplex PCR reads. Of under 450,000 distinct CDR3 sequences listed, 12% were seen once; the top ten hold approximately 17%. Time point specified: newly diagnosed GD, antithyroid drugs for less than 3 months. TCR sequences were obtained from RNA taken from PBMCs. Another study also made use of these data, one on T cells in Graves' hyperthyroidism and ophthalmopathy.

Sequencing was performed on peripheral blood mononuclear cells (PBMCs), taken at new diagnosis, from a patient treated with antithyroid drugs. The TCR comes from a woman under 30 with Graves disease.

The CDR3 nucleotides read TGTGCCAGCAGCCACCTTCCCGGGACAGTCAACAATGAGCAGTTCTTC. It is translated as CASSHLPGTVNNEQFF. The V gene is TRBV14, the J gene TRBJ2-1; 7 positions match TRBD1. The V gene end was trimmed by 3 bases and the J gene end by 5 bases; junction bases not matched to a gene: 10. The CDR3 spans 16 residues. Germline V gives CDR1 SGHDN, CDR2 FVKESK.